This is a list of T cell receptor beta chains from one sample in a study of CD8 T cells in Susac syndrome. A single record per CDR3 protein comes from TCRdb applying MiXCR to the immunoSEQ multiplex PCR reads. Of roughly 150,000 distinct CDR3 sequences listed, roughly 95% were seen once; the top ten hold about 0.16%. Input material: CD4+ T cells from PBMCs. All receptors derive from a human donor with Susac syndrome. The CDR3 runs from the conserved cysteine through the conserved F or W. The D gene is left open where the match is weak.

TRBV6-4	-	TRBJ1-2	CASPSGYGYTF	TGTGCCAGCCCATCCGGCTATGGCTACACCTTC
TRBV7-2	-	TRBJ1-4	CASSLSSGLKLFF	TGTGCCAGCAGCTTAAGTTCAGGGTTGAAACTGTTTTTT
TRBV14	-	TRBJ2-3	CASSSNRIGTDTQYF	TGTGCCAGCAGCTCGAATAGAATAGGCACAGATACGCAGTATTTT
TRBV5-6	-	TRBJ2-7	CASRSKARGTYEQYF	TGTGCCAGCAGGTCTAAGGCCCGTGGTACCTACGAGCAGTACTTC
TRBV9	-	TRBJ1-1	CASSVHSRGEAFF	TGTGCCAGCAGCGTCCATAGCCGCGGGGAGGCTTTCTTT
TRBV3-1	-	TRBJ2-2	CASSQKTVTGELFF	TGTGCCAGCAGCCAGAAGACAGTTACCGGGGAGCTGTTTTTT
TRBV9	-	TRBJ2-2	CASSVDRTFTGELFF	TGTGCCAGCAGCGTAGATAGGACCTTCACCGGGGAGCTGTTTTTT
TRBV9	-	TRBJ2-6	CASSVGAGSGANVLTF	TGTGCCAGCAGCGTAGGGGCTGGATCTGGGGCCAACGTCCTGACTTTC
TRBV7-9	TRBD2	TRBJ2-3	CASSFGLAGTDTQYF	TGTGCCAGCAGCTTCGGACTAGCGGGGACAGATACGCAGTATTTT
TRBV20-1	-	TRBJ2-5	CSAAPGGETQYF	TGCAGTGCTGCTCCCGGGGGAGAGACCCAGTACTTC
TRBV5-6	-	TRBJ2-1	CASSLWGSQYNEQFF	TGTGCCAGCAGCTTGTGGGGGTCCCAATACAATGAGCAGTTCTTC
TRBV7-8	TRBD2	TRBJ2-1	CASSMGLVVRNEQFF	TGTGCCAGCAGCATGGGACTAGTGGTGAGGAATGAGCAGTTCTTC
TRBV12-3/TRBV12-4	-	TRBJ1-5	CASSWRGSNQPQHF	TGTGCCAGCAGTTGGCGGGGTAGCAATCAGCCCCAGCATTTT
TRBV20-1	-	TRBJ1-2	CSARDETAQNYGYTF	TGCAGTGCTAGAGATGAAACAGCCCAGAACTATGGCTACACCTTC
TRBV2	TRBD1	TRBJ1-2	CASSEGTGDYGYTF	TGTGCCAGCAGTGAGGGGACAGGGGACTATGGCTACACCTTC
TRBV12-3/TRBV12-4	-	TRBJ1-6	CASSLGGGRYNSPLHF	TGTGCCAGCAGTTTAGGTGGAGGGAGATATAATTCACCCCTCCACTTT
TRBV5-1	-	TRBJ1-1	CASSSLGGTGAFF	TGCGCCAGCAGCTCGCTTGGGGGGACGGGAGCTTTCTTT
TRBV12-3/TRBV12-4	-	TRBJ2-5	CASSLRQAQETQYF	TGTGCCAGCAGTTTGCGACAGGCGCAAGAGACCCAGTACTTC
TRBV5-4	-	TRBJ2-7	CASSRSLGREYEQYF	TGTGCCAGCAGCCGTTCCCTAGGGCGCGAGTACGAGCAGTACTTC
TRBV5-1	TRBD2	TRBJ2-1	CASSLDLLAGVNEQFF	TGCGCCAGCAGCTTGGACCTACTAGCGGGGGTCAATGAGCAGTTCTTC